These 13 T cell receptor beta chains share one sample of origin, sequenced in a study of monozygotic twins with inflammatory bowel disease. From the 5' RACE reads, TCRdb lists one entry per CDR3 protein and no DNA. The table for this sample gives around 100,000 distinct CDR3 sequences. Material: blood. The source of these receptors is a human donor with ulcerative colitis or Crohn's disease, or a healthy co-twin of an affected twin (not recorded which).

V and J are TRBV18 and TRBJ2-7. In germline, CDR1 is KGHSH, CDR2 LQKENI. This CDR3 is built from 16 residues. Here the CDR3 reads CASSPLGRRVHYEQYF.

The gene calls are TRBV5-1 and TRBJ2-7; TCRdb lists TRBD1, though no DNA is available to test this call. The V gene's germline CDR1 is SGHRS and CDR2 YFSETQ. The CDR3 has 15 residues. CDR3 loop: CASSSEFGQGGEQYF.

The CDR3 is CATSRDGRLKSPEDGETQYF. V gene TRBV15 combines with J gene TRBJ2-5; TCRdb selects TRBD2, and the lack of DNA leaves this call unchecked. The CDR3 sequence is 20 residues long. The V gene's germline CDR1 is LNHNV and CDR2 YYDKDF (reference sequence).

The chain joins TRBV20-1 to TRBJ2-2. Looked up from germline, CDR1 is DFQATT and CDR2 is SNEGSKA (reference sequence). This CDR3 spans 13 amino acids. CDR3 sequence: CSASWTNTGELFF.

The chain employs TRBV28 and TRBJ2-7; TCRdb's assignment of TRBD1 cannot be checked, as there is no DNA. There are 14 residues in the CDR3. Germline loops: CDR1 MDHEN, CDR2 SYDVKM. CDR3 region: CASRGTGVFLEQYF.

The chain has TRBV11-2 and TRBJ2-7; TCRdb picks TRBD2, but there is no DNA to check that call. Germline loops: CDR1 SGHAT, CDR2 FQNNGV. This CDR3 region has 14 residues. The CDR3 here is CASSLQRFGSEQYF.

The rearrangement joins TRBV5-1 to TRBJ2-7; TCRdb's D call, TRBD1, is unchecked because there is no DNA. CDR1 is SGHRS and CDR2 is YFSETQ in the germline V gene. The CDR3 has 14 amino acids. This CDR3 reads CASSPGQGESEQYF.

The CDR3 loop reads CATNQNYYNSPLHF. J is TRBJ1-6 and V is TRBV19. The CDR3 totals 14 residues. The germline V gene has CDR1 LNHDA and CDR2 SQIVND (reference sequence).

The rearrangement uses TRBV24-1 and TRBJ2-5; TCRdb gives TRBD2 as the D gene, but with no DNA this cannot be confirmed. Germline assignment: CDR1 KGHDR and CDR2 SFDVKD. CDR3 length: 17 residues. CDR3 residues: CATSDHSGGPHQETQYF.

The gene calls are TRBV7-2 and TRBJ2-4; no DNA is available, so the TRBD2 call from TCRdb remains unchecked. Germline CDR1 and CDR2: SGHTA and FQGNSA. The CDR3 totals 17 residues. CDR3 residues: CASSSAAGGPSKNIQYF.

The rearrangement joins TRBV24-1 to TRBJ2-1; TCRdb's D gene call, TRBD2, goes unchecked for lack of DNA. The CDR3 has 14 amino acids. Germline V gene lookup returns CDR1 KGHDR and CDR2 SFDVKD. The CDR3 protein is CATSENGGAGEQFF.

The chain has TRBV12-3 or TRBV12-4 and TRBJ1-2; TCRdb selects TRBD1, and the lack of DNA leaves this call unchecked. The CDR3 covers 13 residues. The CDR3 loop reads CASSPGAVRGYTF.

V and J are TRBV9 and TRBJ2-2; TCRdb designates TRBD1, a call that cannot be tested without DNA. Germline V gives CDR1 SGDLS, CDR2 YYNGEE. The CDR3 consists of 15 residues. This chain's CDR3 is CASSAQTGMAGELFF.